Shown below are 23 T cell receptor beta chains from a single sample sequenced in a study of cytomegalovirus exposure and HLA in healthy donors. PCR was performed using 60 Vbeta and 13 Jbeta primers. Sequencing was performed with immunoSEQ multiplex PCR; in TCRdb, only in-frame clones are kept and a portion is missing. The sample has about 110,000 clones; 81% are singletons. Sequencing was done on a sample of PBMCs. The receptors were gathered from a woman in her 30s in good health and CMV-seronegative.

This chain connects TRBV10-3 to TRBJ2-1; D is perhaps TRBD2 (6 bases). V lost 3 bases, J lost 15 bases, and 12 bases lay in between. Germline values: CDR1 ENHRY, CDR2 SYGVKD. The CDR3 contains 11 residues. The CDR3 DNA follows: TGTGCCATCAGTGAAAGGGACTTTTTGTTCTTC. It translates to CAISERDFLFF.

The V and J genes are TRBV5-1 and TRBJ1-1; D gene uncertain. The germline V and J ends were trimmed by 6 bases and 2 bases, with 14 bases remaining between them. The CDR3 extends over 14 amino acids. Germline V lookup: CDR1 SGHRS, CDR2 YFSETQ. The DNA of the CDR3 is TGCGCCAGCACCCTTTATCCGGGAAACACTGAAGCTTTCTTT. Translation: CASTLYPGNTEAFF.

J is TRBJ1-2 and V is TRBV27; D is ambiguous. Germline values: CDR1 MNHEY, CDR2 SMNVEV (reference sequence). The CDR3 covers 14 residues. V shed 5 bases and J shed 4 bases, with 14 bases lying between them. CDR3 sequence reads: CASSPFLGTYGYTF. As DNA, the CDR3 is TGTGCCAGCAGTCCATTCCTCGGTACCTATGGCTACACCTTC.

V gene TRBV6-1 combines with J gene TRBJ2-7, with TRBD1 identical over 11 bases. Germline lookup yields CDR1 MNHNS and CDR2 SASEGT. V lost 6 bases, J lost 4 bases, and 2 bases stayed unmatched. CDR3 size: 13 residues. CDR3 loop: CASRGTGGYEQYF. The CDR3 nucleotides are TGTGCCAGCAGGGGGACAGGGGGTTACGAGCAGTACTTC.

The genes are TRBV4-1 and TRBJ1-1, with D maybe TRBD1 (5 bases). The CDR3 runs 16 residues. The V gene's germline CDR1 is MGHRA and CDR2 YSYEKL. V was pared by 0 bases and J by 5 bases, with 16 bases between. The CDR3 spells CASSQDSGLGGTEAFF. CDR3 sequence (DNA): TGCGCCAGCAGCCAAGATTCGGGACTTGGGGGGACTGAAGCTTTCTTT.

The chain has TRBV2 and TRBJ1-5; D gene unclear. CDR3 size: 16 residues. Per the germline V gene, CDR1 is SNHLY and CDR2 is FYNNEI. The V end was cut by 6 bases, the J end by 1 base, with 16 bases between. As DNA, the CDR3 is TGTGCCAGCAGACTGAGAGGAGGAACGAGCAATCAGCCCCAGCATTTT. Its translation: CASRLRGGTSNQPQHF.

The chain combines TRBV5-1 with TRBJ1-2; 7 positions agree with TRBD1. CDR1 and CDR2 (germline): SGHRS, YFSETQ. The CDR3 sequence is 14 residues long. J lost 3 bases, V lost 0 bases, and 2 bases had no gene match. The CDR3 reads CASSLGRGDYGYTF. The CDR3 DNA is TGCGCCAGCAGCTTGGGCAGGGGGGACTATGGCTACACCTTC.

The V and J genes are TRBV5-6 and TRBJ1-2; D is undetermined. The CDR3 contains 14 residues. V lost 0 bases to trimming and J lost 2 bases, with 8 bases between them. Germline assignment: CDR1 SGHDT and CDR2 YYEEEE. CDR3 in DNA: TGTGCCAGCAGCTTGGGCAGTCTCAACTATGGCTACACCTTC. It encodes CASSLGSLNYGYTF.

The J gene is TRBJ2-3, the V gene TRBV19, with 8 positions matching TRBD1. V trimming: 6 bases; J trimming: 4 bases; junction bases outside the gene matches: 3. The CDR3 contains 13 residues. CDR1 is LNHDA and CDR2 is SQIVND in the germline V gene (reference sequence). The CDR3: CASREQGADTQYF. As DNA, the CDR3 is TGTGCCAGTAGGGAACAGGGGGCAGATACGCAGTATTTT.

The chain joins TRBV2 to TRBJ1-5; D is possibly TRBD1 (5 bases). Trimming cost V 6 bases and J 3 bases, with 18 bases left between them. Germline loops: CDR1 SNHLY, CDR2 FYNNEI. The CDR3 sequence is 16 residues long. CDR3 region: CASSRTTDRSNQPQHF. In nucleotides, the CDR3 is TGTGCCAGCAGCCGCACGACAGATAGGTCCAATCAGCCCCAGCATTTT. Based on the CDR3 plus reference TRBV2 and TRBJ1-5, the full variable domain is EPEVTQTPSHQVTQMGQEVILRCVPISNHLYFYWYRQILGQKVEFLVSFYNNEISEKSEIFDDQFSVERPDGSNFTLKIRSTKLEDSAMYFCASSRTTDRSNQPQHFGDGTRLSIL.

The chain has TRBV7-3 and TRBJ2-1; D gene ambiguous. The CDR3 totals 13 residues. Trimming took 1 base from V and 5 from J, leaving 6 bases between them. Looked up from germline, CDR1 is SGHTA and CDR2 is FQGTGA. CDR3 nucleotide sequence: TGTGCCAGCAGCTTAAGTTCAGACAATGAGCAGTTCTTC. It specifies CASSLSSDNEQFF.

This clone was detected once. CDR3 region: CASSHFTSGYEQFF. The CDR3 DNA reads TGTGCCAGCAGCCATTTTACTAGCGGGTATGAGCAGTTCTTC. This sequence joins TRBV7-8 and TRBJ2-1, with 9 nucleotides matching TRBD2. This CDR3 has 14 residues. Trimming took 5 bases from V and 8 from J; bases not matched to a gene: 7. The V gene's germline CDR1 is SGHVS and CDR2 FQNEAQ.

V and J are TRBV7-9 and TRBJ2-6; TRBD1 matches 8 bases. Germline trimming cut 11 bases from V and 2 bases from J; bases unmatched to any gene: 17. CDR1 and CDR2 from the germline V gene are SEHNR and FQNEAQ (reference sequence). This CDR3 region has 18 residues. This CDR3 is CAVPGQATAVAGANVLTF. The CDR3 bases are TGTGCCGTACCGGGACAGGCGACCGCCGTGGCTGGGGCCAACGTCCTGACTTTC.

The chain employs TRBV28 and TRBJ1-6, with TRBD1 matching 7 bases. CDR3 length equals 14 residues. The V and J ends lost 6 bases and 7 bases, in that order; junction bases with no gene match: 6. CDR1 is MDHEN and CDR2 is SYDVKM in the germline V gene. The CDR3 spells CASSEDRPNSPLHF. The CDR3 bases are TGTGCCAGCAGCGAGGACAGGCCGAATTCACCCCTCCACTTT.

This clone was picked up one time. The gene calls are TRBV9 and TRBJ2-1; unclear D gene. V lost 4 bases to trimming and J lost 4 bases, with 15 bases between them. The CDR3 runs 15 residues. Germline CDR1 reads SGDLS; CDR2 reads YYNGEE. The CDR3 coding sequence is TGTGCCAGCAGCCCACGGGTAAACGGGTACAATGAGCAGTTCTTC. Residues: CASSPRVNGYNEQFF.

As concerns this clone: An end of the junction does not agree with germline; a read error may underlie this. V is TRBV7-9 and J is TRBJ2-3, with D possibly TRBD2 on 6 matching bases. The CDR3 runs 12 residues. Per germline, CDR1 SEHNR and CDR2 FQNEAQ (reference sequence). CDR3 in DNA: TGTTCCAGCAGCTACAACCCCGGCCGCGGGGATTTT. Its translation: CSSSYNPGRGDF. Full variable domain (remainder filled in from reference TRBV7-9 and TRBJ2-3): DTGVSQNPRHKITKRGQNVTFRCDPISEHNRLYWYRQTLGQGPEFLTYFQNEAQLEKSRLLSDRFSAERPKGSFSTLEIQRTEQGDSAMYLCSSSYNPGRGDFGPGTRLTVL.

The genes are TRBV18 and TRBJ2-3, with D perhaps matching TRBD2 (6 bases). Trimming took 3 bases from V and 3 from J, leaving 13 bases between them. The CDR3 loop spans 15 amino acids. CDR1 and CDR2 (germline): KGHSH, LQKENI. In DNA form, the CDR3 reads TGTGCCAGCTCACCGCGGGACCTTTCTACAGATACGCAGTATTTT. Its translation: CASSPRDLSTDTQYF.

This rearrangement joins TRBV2 to TRBJ2-7; 8 nucleotides match TRBD1. The germline CDR1 and CDR2 sequences are SNHLY and FYNNEI. V shed 8 bases, J shed 1 base, and the junction held 7 bases outside the gene matches. This CDR3 has 14 amino acids. The CDR3 nucleotides read TGTGCCAGCGTCGACAGGGGAGTATCCTACGAGCAGTACTTC. Translating gives CASVDRGVSYEQYF.

A remark on this clone: At the DNA level, this CDR3 is encoded by other sequences in the same sample as well. V is TRBV18 and J is TRBJ2-5; D gene uncertain. The CDR3 has 11 amino acids. Germline V lookup: CDR1 KGHSH, CDR2 LQKENI. Deletions cut 3 bases from V and 5 bases from J, with 4 bases between. The CDR3 is CASSPAETQYF. As DNA, the CDR3 is TGTGCCAGCTCACCGGCCGAGACCCAGTACTTC. The full variable domain, with the rest looked up from reference TRBV18 and TRBJ2-5, is NAGVMQNPRHLVRRRGQEARLRCSPMKGHSHVYWYRQLPEEGLKFMVYLQKENIIDESGMPKERFSAEFPKEGPSILRIQQVVRGDSAAYFCASSPAETQYFGPGTRLLVL.

The chain recombines TRBV5-1 with TRBJ2-3, with unresolved D. This CDR3 spans 15 amino acids. CDR1 and CDR2 from the germline V gene are SGHRS and YFSETQ. V was cut by 4 bases and J by 0 bases, with 12 bases left in between. For the CDR3, the DNA is TGCGCCAGCAGCCTCAGTTCAGATAGCACAGATACGCAGTATTTT. This sequence encodes CASSLSSDSTDTQYF.

J is TRBJ1-2 and V is TRBV19; unclear D gene. V dropped 2 bases and J dropped 1 base, with 17 bases sitting between them. Germline V gives CDR1 LNHDA, CDR2 SQIVND (reference sequence). The CDR3 covers 17 residues. CDR3 amino acids: CASSIPIGRRLNYGYTF. The CDR3 DNA reads TGTGCCAGTAGTATACCGATTGGGAGGCGGCTTAACTATGGCTACACCTTC. The complete variable domain, with remaining parts taken from reference TRBV19 and TRBJ1-2, reads DGGITQSPKYLFRKEGQNVTLSCEQNLNHDAMYWYRQDPGQGLRLIYYSQIVNDFQKGDIAEGYSVSREKKESFPLTVTSAQKNPTAFYLCASSIPIGRRLNYGYTFGSGTRLTVV.

This chain joins TRBV4-1 and TRBJ2-6; a possible D gene is TRBD2 (6 bases). V lost 3 bases and J 0 bases, leaving 15 bases between the germline ends. Germline-derived CDR1 and CDR2 are MGHRA and YSYEKL. The CDR3 spans 18 residues. In nucleotides, the CDR3 is TGCGCCAGCAGCCAGGAACGGGACTTAGGCTCTGGGGCCAACGTCCTGACTTTC. This translates into CASSQERDLGSGANVLTF.

This clone was seen a handful of times. The V call is TRBV5-6, the J call TRBJ1-3, with 10 bases matching TRBD1. The junction had 17 bases not matched to a gene; V was cut back by 6 bases and J by 2 bases. CDR1 and CDR2 (germline): SGHDT, YYEEEE. The CDR3 is 19 amino acids. The CDR3 loop is CASTNRFDRGPNTGNTIYF. Here the CDR3 DNA reads TGTGCCAGCACCAATCGTTTTGACAGGGGGCCGAATACTGGAAACACCATATATTTT.